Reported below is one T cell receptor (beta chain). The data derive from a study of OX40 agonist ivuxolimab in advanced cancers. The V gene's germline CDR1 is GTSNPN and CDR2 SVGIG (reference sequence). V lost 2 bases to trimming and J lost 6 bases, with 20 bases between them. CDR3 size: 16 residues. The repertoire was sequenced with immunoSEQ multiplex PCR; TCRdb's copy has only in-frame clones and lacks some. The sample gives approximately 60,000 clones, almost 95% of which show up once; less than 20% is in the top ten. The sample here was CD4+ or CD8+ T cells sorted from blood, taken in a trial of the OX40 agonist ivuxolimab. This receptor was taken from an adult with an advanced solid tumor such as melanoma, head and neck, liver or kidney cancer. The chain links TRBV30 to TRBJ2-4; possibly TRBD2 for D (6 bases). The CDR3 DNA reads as TGTGCCTGGAGTACGGGGACTCTGAGCCGGGGAAACATTCAGTACTTC. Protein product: CAWSTGTLSRGNIQYF.